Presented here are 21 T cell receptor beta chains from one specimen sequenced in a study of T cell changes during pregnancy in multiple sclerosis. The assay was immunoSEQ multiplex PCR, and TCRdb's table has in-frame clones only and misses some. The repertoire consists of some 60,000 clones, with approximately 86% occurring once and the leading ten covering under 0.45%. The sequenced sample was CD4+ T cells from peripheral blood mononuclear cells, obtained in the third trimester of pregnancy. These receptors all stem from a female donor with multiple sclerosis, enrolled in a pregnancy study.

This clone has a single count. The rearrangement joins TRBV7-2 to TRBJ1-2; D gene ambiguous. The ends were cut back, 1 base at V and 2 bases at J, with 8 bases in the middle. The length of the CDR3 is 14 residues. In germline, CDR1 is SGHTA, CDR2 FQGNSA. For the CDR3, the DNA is TGTGCCAGCAGCTTAGGAGAGCTGAACTATGGCTACACCTTC. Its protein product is CASSLGELNYGYTF.

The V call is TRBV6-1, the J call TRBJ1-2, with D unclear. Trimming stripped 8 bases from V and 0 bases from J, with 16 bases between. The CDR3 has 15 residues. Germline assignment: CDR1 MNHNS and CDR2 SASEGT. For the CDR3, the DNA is TGTGCCAGCGTTCCCCCCCCGGGGACTAACTATGGCTACACCTTC. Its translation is CASVPPPGTNYGYTF.

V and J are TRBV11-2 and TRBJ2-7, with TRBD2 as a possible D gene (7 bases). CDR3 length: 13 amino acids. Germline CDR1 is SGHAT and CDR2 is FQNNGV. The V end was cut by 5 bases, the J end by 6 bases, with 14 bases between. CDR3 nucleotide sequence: TGTGCCAGCAGCCGCGGGGGCTCGGGCGAGCAGTACTTC. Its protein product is CASSRGGSGEQYF.

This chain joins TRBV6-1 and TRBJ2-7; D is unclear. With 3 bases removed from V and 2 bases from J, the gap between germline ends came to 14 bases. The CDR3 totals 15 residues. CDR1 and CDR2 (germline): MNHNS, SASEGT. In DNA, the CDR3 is TGTGCCAGCAGTGATTACAGCAATCATCCCTACGAGCAGTACTTC. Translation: CASSDYSNHPYEQYF.

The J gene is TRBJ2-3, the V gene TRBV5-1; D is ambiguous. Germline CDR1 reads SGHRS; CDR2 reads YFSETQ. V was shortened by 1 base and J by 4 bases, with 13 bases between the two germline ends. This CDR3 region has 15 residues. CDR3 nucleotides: TGCGCCAGCAGCTTGTTGTCGCAGGTTCCAGATACGCAGTATTTT. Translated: CASSLLSQVPDTQYF.

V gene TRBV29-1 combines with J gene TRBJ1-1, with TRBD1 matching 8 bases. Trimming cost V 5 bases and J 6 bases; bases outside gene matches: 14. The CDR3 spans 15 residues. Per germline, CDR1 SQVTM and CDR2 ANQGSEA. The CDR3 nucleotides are TGCAGCGTTCTTTATTTGGACAGGGCGAAATCTGAAGCTTTCTTT. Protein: CSVLYLDRAKSEAFF. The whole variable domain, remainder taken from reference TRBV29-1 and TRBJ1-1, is SAVISQKPSRDICQRGTSLTIQCQVDSQVTMMFWYRQQPGQSLTLIATANQGSEATYESGFVIDKFPISRPNLTFSTLTVSNMSPEDSSIYLCSVLYLDRAKSEAFFGQGTRLTVV.

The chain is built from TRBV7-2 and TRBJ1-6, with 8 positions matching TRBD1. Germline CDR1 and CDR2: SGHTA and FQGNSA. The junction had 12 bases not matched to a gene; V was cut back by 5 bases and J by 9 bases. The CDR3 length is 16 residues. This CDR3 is CASSKTQGASSSPLHF. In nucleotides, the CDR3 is TGTGCCAGCAGCAAAACCCAGGGGGCGTCTAGTTCACCCCTCCACTTT.

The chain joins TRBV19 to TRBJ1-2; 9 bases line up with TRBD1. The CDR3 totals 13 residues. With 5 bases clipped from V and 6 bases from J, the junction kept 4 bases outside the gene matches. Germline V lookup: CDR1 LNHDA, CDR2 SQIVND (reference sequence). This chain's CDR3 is CASSPGQGNGYTF. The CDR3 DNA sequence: TGTGCCAGTAGTCCCGGACAGGGGAATGGCTACACCTTC. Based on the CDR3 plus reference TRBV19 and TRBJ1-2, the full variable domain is DGGITQSPKYLFRKEGQNVTLSCEQNLNHDAMYWYRQDPGQGLRLIYYSQIVNDFQKGDIAEGYSVSREKKESFPLTVTSAQKNPTAFYLCASSPGQGNGYTFGSGTRLTVV.

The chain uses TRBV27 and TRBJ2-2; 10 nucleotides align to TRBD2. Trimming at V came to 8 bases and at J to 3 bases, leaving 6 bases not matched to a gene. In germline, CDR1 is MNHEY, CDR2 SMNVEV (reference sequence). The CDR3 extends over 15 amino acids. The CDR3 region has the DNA TGTGCCAGCGGAAGGACTAGCGGTCACACCGGGGAGCTGTTTTTT. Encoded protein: CASGRTSGHTGELFF.

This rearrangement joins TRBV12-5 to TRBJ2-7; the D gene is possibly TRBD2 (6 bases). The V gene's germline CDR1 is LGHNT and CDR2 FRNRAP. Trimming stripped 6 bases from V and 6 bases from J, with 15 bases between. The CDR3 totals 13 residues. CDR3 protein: CASGLTSFSEQYF. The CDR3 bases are TGTGCTAGTGGCCTGACTAGTTTCAGCGAGCAGTACTTC.

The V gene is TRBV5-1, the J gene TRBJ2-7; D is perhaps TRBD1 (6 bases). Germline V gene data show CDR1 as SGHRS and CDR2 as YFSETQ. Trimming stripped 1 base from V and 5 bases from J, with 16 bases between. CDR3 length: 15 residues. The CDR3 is CASSLFSGASDEQYF. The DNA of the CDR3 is TGCGCCAGCAGCTTGTTTTCAGGGGCGAGTGACGAGCAGTACTTC.

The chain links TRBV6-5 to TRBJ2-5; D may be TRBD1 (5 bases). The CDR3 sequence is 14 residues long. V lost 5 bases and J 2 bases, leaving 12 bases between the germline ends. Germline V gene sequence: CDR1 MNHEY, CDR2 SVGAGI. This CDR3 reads CASSRTRVQETQYF. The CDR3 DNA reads TGTGCCAGCAGTCGGACCAGGGTGCAAGAGACCCAGTACTTC.

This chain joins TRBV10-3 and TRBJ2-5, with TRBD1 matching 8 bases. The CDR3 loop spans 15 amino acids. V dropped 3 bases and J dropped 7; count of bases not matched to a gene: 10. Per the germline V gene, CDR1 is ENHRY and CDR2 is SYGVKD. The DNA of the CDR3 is TGTGCCATCAGTGACTCGGACAGGGACAGGTCGACCCAGTACTTC. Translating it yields CAISDSDRDRSTQYF.

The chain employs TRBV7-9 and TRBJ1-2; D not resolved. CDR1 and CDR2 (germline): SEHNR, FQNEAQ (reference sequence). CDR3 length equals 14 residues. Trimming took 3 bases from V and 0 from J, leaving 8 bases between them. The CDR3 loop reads CASSFYGTNYGYTF. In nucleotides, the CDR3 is TGTGCCAGCAGCTTTTACGGGACTAACTATGGCTACACCTTC.

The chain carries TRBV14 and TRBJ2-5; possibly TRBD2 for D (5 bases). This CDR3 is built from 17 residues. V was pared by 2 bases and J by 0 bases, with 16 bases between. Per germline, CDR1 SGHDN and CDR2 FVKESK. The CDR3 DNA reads TGTGCCAGCAGCCAAAGGCGCGGGCTCTTGTACCAAGAGACCCAGTACTTC. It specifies CASSQRRGLLYQETQYF.

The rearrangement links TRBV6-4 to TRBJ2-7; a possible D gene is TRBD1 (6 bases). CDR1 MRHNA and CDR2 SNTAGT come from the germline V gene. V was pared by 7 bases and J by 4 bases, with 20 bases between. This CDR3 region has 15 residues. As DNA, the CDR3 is TGTGCCAGCACCTATTTTAACAGGGTTACTTACGAGCAGTACTTC. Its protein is CASTYFNRVTYEQYF.

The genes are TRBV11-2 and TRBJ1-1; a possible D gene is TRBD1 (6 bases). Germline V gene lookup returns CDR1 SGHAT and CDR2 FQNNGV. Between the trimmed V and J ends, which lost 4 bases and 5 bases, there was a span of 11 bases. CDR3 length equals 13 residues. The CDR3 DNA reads TGTGCCAGCAGCTCACAGGGTTGGACTGAAGCTTTCTTT. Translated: CASSSQGWTEAFF.

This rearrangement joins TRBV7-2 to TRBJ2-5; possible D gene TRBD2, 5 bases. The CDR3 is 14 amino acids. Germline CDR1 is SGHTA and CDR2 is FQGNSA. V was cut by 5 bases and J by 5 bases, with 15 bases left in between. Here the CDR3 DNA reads TGTGCCAGCAGCCCCGGAGGATTCGGGGAGACCCAGTACTTC. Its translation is CASSPGGFGETQYF. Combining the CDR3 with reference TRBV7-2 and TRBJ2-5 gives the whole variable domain GAGVSQSPSNKVTEKGKDVELRCDPISGHTALYWYRQSLGQGLEFLIYFQGNSAPDKSGLPSDRFSAERTGGSVSTLTIQRTQQEDSAVYLCASSPGGFGETQYFGPGTRLLVL.

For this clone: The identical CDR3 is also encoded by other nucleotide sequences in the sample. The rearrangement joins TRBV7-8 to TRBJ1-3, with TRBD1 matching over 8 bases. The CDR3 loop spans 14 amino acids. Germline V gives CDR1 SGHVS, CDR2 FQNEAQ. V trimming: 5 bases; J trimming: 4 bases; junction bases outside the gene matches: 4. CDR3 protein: CASSPQGAGNTIYF. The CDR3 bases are TGTGCCAGCAGCCCGCAGGGGGCGGGAAACACCATATATTTT.

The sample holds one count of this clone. DNA for the CDR3: TGTGCCAGCGGATCCATGGGGCAGCTTATGAACACTGAAGCTTTCTTT. This translates into CASGSMGQLMNTEAFF. The V gene is TRBV7-9, the J gene TRBJ1-1; weak D call: TRBD1 (5 bases). Per germline, CDR1 SEHNR and CDR2 FQNEAQ (reference sequence). The CDR3 is 16 residues long. The V end lost 8 bases, the J end lost 0 bases, and 19 bases lay between the germline ends. Drawing the rest from reference TRBV7-9 and TRBJ1-1, the complete variable domain is DTGVSQNPRHKITKRGQNVTFRCDPISEHNRLYWYRQTLGQGPEFLTYFQNEAQLEKSRLLSDRFSAERPKGSFSTLEIQRTEQGDSAMYLCASGSMGQLMNTEAFFGQGTRLTVV.

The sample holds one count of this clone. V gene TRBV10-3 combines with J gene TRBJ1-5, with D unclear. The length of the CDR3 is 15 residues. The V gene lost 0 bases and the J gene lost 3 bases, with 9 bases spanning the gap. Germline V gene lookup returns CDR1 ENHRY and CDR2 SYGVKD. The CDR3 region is CAISESQANNQPQHF. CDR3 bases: TGTGCCATCAGTGAGTCCCAGGCAAACAATCAGCCCCAGCATTTT.